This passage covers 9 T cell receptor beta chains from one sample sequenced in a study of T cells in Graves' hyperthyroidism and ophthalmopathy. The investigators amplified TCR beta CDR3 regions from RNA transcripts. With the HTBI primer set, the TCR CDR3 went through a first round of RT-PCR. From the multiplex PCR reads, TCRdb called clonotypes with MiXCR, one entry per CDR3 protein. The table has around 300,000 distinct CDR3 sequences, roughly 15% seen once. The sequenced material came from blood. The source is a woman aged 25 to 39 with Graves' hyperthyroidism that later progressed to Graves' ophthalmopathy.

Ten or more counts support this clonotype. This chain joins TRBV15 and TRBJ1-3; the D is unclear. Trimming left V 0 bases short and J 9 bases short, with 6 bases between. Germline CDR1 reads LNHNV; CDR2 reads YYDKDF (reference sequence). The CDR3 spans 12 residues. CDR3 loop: CATSRDGGTIYF. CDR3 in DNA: TGTGCCACCAGCAGAGATGGAGGCACCATATATTTT.

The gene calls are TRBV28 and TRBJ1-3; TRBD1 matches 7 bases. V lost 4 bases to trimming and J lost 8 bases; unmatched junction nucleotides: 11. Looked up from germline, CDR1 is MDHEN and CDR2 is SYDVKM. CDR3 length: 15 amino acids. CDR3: CASSYFGDSTDTIYF. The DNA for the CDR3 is TGTGCCAGCAGTTACTTCGGGGACAGTACGGACACCATATATTTT.

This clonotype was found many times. The CDR3 DNA is TGTGCCATCAGTGAGCGCTCACACGCTGAAGCTTTCTTT. It encodes CAISERSHAEAFF. V is TRBV10-3 and J is TRBJ1-1; D is unclear. V was shortened by 2 bases and J by 6 bases, with 10 bases between the two germline ends. The CDR3 sequence is 13 residues long. Per the germline V gene, CDR1 is ENHRY and CDR2 is SYGVKD.

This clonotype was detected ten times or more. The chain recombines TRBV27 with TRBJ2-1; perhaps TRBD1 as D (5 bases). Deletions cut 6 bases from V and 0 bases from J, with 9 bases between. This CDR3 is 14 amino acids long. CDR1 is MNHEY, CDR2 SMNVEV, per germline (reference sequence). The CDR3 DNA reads TGTGCCAGCAGGACAGACCTCTCCTACAATGAGCAGTTCTTC. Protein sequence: CASRTDLSYNEQFF.

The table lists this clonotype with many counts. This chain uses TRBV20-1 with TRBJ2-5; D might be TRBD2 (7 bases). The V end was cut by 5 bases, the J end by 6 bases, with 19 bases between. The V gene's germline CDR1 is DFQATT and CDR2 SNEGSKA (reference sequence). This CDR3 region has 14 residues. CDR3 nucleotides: TGCAGTGCTGGCAAGGGGGGGACCACGCAGACCCAGTACTTC. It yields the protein CSAGKGGTTQTQYF.

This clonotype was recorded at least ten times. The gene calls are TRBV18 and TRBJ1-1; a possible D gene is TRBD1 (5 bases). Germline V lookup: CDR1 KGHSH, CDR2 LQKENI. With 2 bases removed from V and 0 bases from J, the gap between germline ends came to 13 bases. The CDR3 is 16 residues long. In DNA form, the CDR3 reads TGTGCCAGCTCACCATTGACAGACATCATGAACACTGAAGCTTTCTTT. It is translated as CASSPLTDIMNTEAFF.

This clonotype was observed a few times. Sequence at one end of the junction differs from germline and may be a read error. CDR3 sequence (DNA): TGTGCCAGCAGTTACTCAGGACTAGCTAAGAACGCCGGGGAGCTGTTTTTT. This translates into CASSYSGLAKNAGELFF. The V gene is TRBV6-6, the J gene TRBJ2-2, with TRBD2 matching 8 bases. Germline V lookup: CDR1 MNHNY, CDR2 SVGAGI (reference sequence). There are 17 residues in the CDR3.

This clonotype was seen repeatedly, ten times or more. Here the CDR3 reads CASRLKGTGTYNEQFF. CDR3 coding DNA: TGTGCCAGCAGGCTAAAGGGAACAGGGACCTACAATGAGCAGTTCTTC. This chain uses TRBV6-2 or TRBV6-3 with TRBJ2-1, with D maybe TRBD1 (6 bases). The CDR3 length is 16 residues. In germline, CDR1 is MNHEY, CDR2 SVGEGT. V shed 6 bases and J shed 2 bases, with 17 bases lying between them.

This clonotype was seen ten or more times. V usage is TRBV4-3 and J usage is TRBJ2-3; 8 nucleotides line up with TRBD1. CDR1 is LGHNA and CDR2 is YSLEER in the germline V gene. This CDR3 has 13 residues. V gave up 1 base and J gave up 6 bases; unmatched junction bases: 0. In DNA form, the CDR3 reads TGCGCCAGCAGCCAAGGACAGGGGGATACGCAGTATTTT. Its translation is CASSQGQGDTQYF.